These T cell receptor beta chains were read from a single sample in a study of regulatory T cells in long-lasting Graves disease. TCRdb re-derived calls from the multiplex PCR reads in MiXCR, one entry per CDR3 protein. This table holds roughly 610,000 distinct CDR3 sequences, around 16% found once. These data were also reused for a study on T cells in Graves' hyperthyroidism and ophthalmopathy.

The material sequenced was peripheral blood mononuclear cells (PBMCs), taken at new diagnosis, from a patient treated with antithyroid drugs. The origin of the receptors is a man between 18 and 29 years old with Graves disease. CDR3s leave out the opening cysteine and the closing phenylalanine or tryptophan. The order of the fields is D gene, V gene, CDR3 protein. The D gene is left open where the match is weak.

>-|TRBV9
ASSVAGVSGNTIY
>-|TRBV5-5
ASSLQGTNTEAF
>-|TRBV5-1
ASSLLTGTVYNEQF
>-|TRBV30
AWSLGSNQPQH
>TRBD1|TRBV13
ASSSWTGGDTQY
>-|TRBV6-5
ASSYTTSETQY
>TRBD1|TRBV30
AGQGSRNTEAF
>-|TRBV29-1
SVALGLNTEAF
>TRBD2|TRBV5-1
ASSLTGGFSYEQY
>-|TRBV5-1
ASSSGPVALADTQY
>TRBD2|TRBV30
AWSVVLAGGYEQF
>TRBD2|TRBV2
ASSEAGTSGHNEQF
>TRBD2|TRBV11-2
ASSSLRGTSVEETQY
>TRBD1|TRBV11-2
ASTWTGDEQY
>TRBD2|TRBV5-1
ASREGLARPTQY
>-|TRBV7-8
ASSFTGIDEQY
>-|TRBV20-1
SAPRGYNEQF
>TRBD1|TRBV27
ASSYRQGFPYEQY
>-|TRBV27
ASSFGRVTGELF
>TRBD1|TRBV27
ASSDWGTGGYEQY
>-|TRBV5-5
ASSHRTENTEAF
>TRBD2|TRBV5-1
ASSSSSGVYNEQF
>-|TRBV11-2
ASSLDLRHGQAF
>TRBD2|TRBV29-1
SVEDSREGRYEQY
>TRBD2|TRBV7-2
ASSLGEGKRGYNEQF
>TRBD2|TRBV2
ASRLLAGGSTDTQY
>TRBD2|TRBV30
AWSGASGRGRYTGELF
>-|TRBV11-2
ASSLPPMNTEAF
>-|TRBV6-1
ASIRRGNTGELF
>-|TRBV10-2
ASSETGDQPQH
>TRBD2|TRBV12-3/TRBV12-4
ASSWSGIPKYQETQY
>-|TRBV5-5
ASSLVGSGQRYGDEQY
>-|TRBV5-1
ASSRGSANEKLF
>TRBD2|TRBV5-1
ASSLTAGEGTQY
>-|TRBV7-8
ASSLTGQNTEAF
>TRBD2|TRBV11-1
ASSLPLAGVREQY
>-|TRBV7-8
ASSLYKRHSSYEQY
>TRBD2|TRBV19
ASTAWSREFYNEQF
>-|TRBV7-3
ASSLGGARSGSPLH
>TRBD2|TRBV6-2/TRBV6-3
ASSEVALRAGGATDTQY
>-|TRBV6-1
ASSPTYNYEQY
>TRBD2|TRBV28
ASSLQGLAAYEQY
>-|TRBV2
ASRGSTQY
>-|TRBV5-4
ASSPDGARRNEQY
>TRBD2|TRBV20-1
SAQGLAASYEQY
>-|TRBV7-3
ASSLNSGETQY
>-|TRBV4-1
ASSQGSSEQY
>-|TRBV12-3/TRBV12-4
ASSLARVGNQPQH
>TRBD2|TRBV2
ASSGTSGDNEQF
>-|TRBV2
ASSDGEQGPGGYT
>-|TRBV3-1
ASSQDQGNSYEQY
>TRBD1|TRBV30
AWSARTGGRNTEAF
>-|TRBV12-3/TRBV12-4
ASSAGPVSVGNTEAF
>-|TRBV3-1
ASSGLKQY
>TRBD1|TRBV27
ASSLGTGVAF
>-|TRBV2
ASSEMGVYEQY
>TRBD2|TRBV11-2
ASSLEGGSTYEQY
>TRBD2|TRBV13
ASSSGLANLMI
>-|TRBV11-2
ASSLQGISGANVLT
>-|TRBV5-8
ASSTEGTHTDTQY